This T cell receptor beta chain was identified in a study of OX40 agonist ivuxolimab in advanced cancers. Study at large: The group had a mean age of about 65 years, ranged from about 20 to 90, and was 80% to 85% male.

Note on this clone: Its specificity is not known.

Measured with immunoSEQ multiplex PCR; TCRdb has only the in-frame clones, and not every one. Of tens of thousands of clones in the sample, around 90% were seen once. Study observations and caveats: Low normalized clonal expansion also occurred in some nonresponding patients. Both blood CD4+ and CD8+ T cells showed clonal growth by week 6 at 0.1 to 3.0 mg/kg. Specificity for antigen went undetermined in the expanded peripheral T cells.

Germline CDR1 MNHEY, CDR2 SMNVEV (reference sequence). V dropped 5 bases and J dropped 3; count of bases not matched to a gene: 12. This CDR3 has 16 residues. V and J are TRBV27 and TRBJ2-7; TRBD2 matches at 8 bases. This clonotype was sampled from an adult with an advanced solid tumor such as melanoma, head and neck, liver or kidney cancer. The material sequenced was CD4+ or CD8+ T cells sorted from blood, taken in a trial of the OX40 agonist ivuxolimab. The CDR3 is CASSSLGAGADYEQYF. CDR3 in DNA: TGTGCCAGCAGTAGCCTAGGAGCGGGAGCTGACTACGAGCAGTACTTC.